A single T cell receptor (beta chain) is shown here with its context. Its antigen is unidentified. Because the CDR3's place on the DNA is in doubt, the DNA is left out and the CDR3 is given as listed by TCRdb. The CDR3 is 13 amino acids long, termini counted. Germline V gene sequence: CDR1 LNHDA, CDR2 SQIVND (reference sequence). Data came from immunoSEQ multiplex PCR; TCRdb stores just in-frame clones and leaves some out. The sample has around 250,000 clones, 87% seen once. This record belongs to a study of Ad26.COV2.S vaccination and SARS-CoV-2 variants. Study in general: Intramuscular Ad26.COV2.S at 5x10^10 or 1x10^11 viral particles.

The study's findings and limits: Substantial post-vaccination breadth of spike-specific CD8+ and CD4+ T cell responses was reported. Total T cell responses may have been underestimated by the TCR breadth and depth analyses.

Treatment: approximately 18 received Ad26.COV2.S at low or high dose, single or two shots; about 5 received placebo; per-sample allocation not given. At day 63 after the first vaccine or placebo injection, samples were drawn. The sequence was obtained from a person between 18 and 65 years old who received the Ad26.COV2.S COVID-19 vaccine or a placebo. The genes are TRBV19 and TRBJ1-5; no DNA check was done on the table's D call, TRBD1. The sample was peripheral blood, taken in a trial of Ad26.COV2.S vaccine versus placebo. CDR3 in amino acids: CASTSDRGDPQHF.